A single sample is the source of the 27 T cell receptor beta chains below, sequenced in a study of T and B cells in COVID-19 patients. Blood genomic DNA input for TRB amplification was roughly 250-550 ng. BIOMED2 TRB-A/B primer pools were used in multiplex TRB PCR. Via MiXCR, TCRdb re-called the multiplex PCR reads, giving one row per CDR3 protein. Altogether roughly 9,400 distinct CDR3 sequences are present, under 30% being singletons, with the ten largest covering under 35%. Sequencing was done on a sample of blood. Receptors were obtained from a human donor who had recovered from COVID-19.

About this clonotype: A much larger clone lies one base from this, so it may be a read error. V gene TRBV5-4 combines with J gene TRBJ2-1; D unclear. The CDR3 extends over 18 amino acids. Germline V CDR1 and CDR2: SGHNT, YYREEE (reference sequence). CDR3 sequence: CASSPSGHQRPSYNDQFF. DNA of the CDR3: TGTGCCAGCAGCCCGTCGGGTCACCAGCGACCCTCCTACAATGATCAGTTCTTC. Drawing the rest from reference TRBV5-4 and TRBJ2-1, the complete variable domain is ETGVTQSPTHLIKTRGQQVTLRCSSQSGHNTVSWYQQALGQGPQFIFQYYREEENGRGNFPPRFSGLQFPNYSSELNVNALELDDSALYLCASSPSGHQRPSYNDQFFGPGTRLTVL.

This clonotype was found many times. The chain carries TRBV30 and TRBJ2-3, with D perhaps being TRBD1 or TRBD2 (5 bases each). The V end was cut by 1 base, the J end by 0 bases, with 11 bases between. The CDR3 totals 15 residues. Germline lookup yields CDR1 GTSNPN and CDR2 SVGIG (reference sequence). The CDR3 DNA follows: TGTGCCTGGAGTGGGGGGTCCCATAGCACAGATACGCAGTATTTT. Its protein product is CAWSGGSHSTDTQYF.

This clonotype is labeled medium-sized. The CDR3 sequence is CATSKGGVPSYEQYF. CDR3 DNA sequence: TGTGCCACCTCCAAGGGGGGGGTTCCCTCCTACGAGCAGTACTTC. This chain links TRBV15 with TRBJ2-7; D possibly corresponds to TRBD2 (7 bases). Trimming removed 8 bases from V and 0 bases from J, with 17 bases in between. CDR1 and CDR2 from the germline V gene are LNHNV and YYDKDF (reference sequence). The CDR3 is made up of 15 amino acids.

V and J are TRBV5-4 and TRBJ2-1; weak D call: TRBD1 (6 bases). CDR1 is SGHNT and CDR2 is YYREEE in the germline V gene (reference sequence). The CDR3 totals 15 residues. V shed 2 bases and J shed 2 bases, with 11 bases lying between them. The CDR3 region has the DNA TGTGCCAGCAGCTTTGGGACACATGCCTACAATGAGCAGTTCTTC. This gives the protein CASSFGTHAYNEQFF.

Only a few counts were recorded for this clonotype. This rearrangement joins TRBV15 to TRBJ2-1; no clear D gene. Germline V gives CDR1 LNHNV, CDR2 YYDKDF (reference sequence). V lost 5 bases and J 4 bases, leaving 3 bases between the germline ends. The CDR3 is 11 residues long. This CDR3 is CATSGYNEQFF. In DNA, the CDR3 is TGTGCCACCAGCGGATACAATGAGCAGTTCTTC. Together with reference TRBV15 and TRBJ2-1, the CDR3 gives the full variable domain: DAMVIQNPRYQVTQFGKPVTLSCSQTLNHNVMYWYQQKSSQAPKLLFHYYDKDFNNEADTPDNFQSRRPNTSFCFLDIRSPGLGDTAMYLCATSGYNEQFFGPGTRLTVL.

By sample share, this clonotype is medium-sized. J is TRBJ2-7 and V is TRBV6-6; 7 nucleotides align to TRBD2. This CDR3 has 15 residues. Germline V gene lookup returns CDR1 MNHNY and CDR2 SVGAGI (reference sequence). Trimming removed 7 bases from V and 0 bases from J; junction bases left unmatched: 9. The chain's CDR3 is CASTAGLLTSYEQYF. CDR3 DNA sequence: TGTGCCAGCACCGCGGGACTACTAACCTCCTACGAGCAGTACTTC.

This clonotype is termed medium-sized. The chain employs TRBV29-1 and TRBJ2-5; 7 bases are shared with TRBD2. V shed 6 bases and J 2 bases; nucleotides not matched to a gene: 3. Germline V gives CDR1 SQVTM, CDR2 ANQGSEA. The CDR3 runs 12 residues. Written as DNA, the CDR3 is TGCAGCGTGGGGGGGGGACAAGAGACCCAGTACTTC. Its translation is CSVGGGQETQYF.

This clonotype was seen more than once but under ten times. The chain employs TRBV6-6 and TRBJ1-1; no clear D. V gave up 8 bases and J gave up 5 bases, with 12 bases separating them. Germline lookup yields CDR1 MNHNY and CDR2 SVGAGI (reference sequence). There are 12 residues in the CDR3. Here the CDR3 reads CASVDRRTEAFF. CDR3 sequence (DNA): TGTGCCAGCGTTGACCGACGGACTGAAGCTTTCTTT.

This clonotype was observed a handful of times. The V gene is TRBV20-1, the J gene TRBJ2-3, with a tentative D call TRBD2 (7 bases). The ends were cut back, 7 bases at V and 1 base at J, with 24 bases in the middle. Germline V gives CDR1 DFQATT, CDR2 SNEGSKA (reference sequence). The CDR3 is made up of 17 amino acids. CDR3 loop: CSVGGESTLGGTDTQYF. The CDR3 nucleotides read TGCAGTGTAGGGGGGGAGTCTACCCTAGGGGGCACAGATACGCAGTATTTT.

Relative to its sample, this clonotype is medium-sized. In nucleotides, the CDR3 is TGTGCCAGCAGTTCCTCAGAAACTGACGAGCAGTACTTC. Amino acids: CASSSSETDEQYF. The gene calls are TRBV6-5 and TRBJ2-7, with unresolved D. Germline loops: CDR1 MNHEY, CDR2 SVGAGI. CDR3 length equals 13 residues. V lost 4 bases and J lost 5, with 12 bases in between.

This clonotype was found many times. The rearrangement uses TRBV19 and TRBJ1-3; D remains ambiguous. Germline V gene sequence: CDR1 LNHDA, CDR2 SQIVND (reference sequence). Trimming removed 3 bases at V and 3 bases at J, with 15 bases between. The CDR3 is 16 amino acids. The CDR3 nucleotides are TGTGCCAGTAGTATTATGGCAGCCTTCGGTGGAAACACCATATATTTT. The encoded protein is CASSIMAAFGGNTIYF.

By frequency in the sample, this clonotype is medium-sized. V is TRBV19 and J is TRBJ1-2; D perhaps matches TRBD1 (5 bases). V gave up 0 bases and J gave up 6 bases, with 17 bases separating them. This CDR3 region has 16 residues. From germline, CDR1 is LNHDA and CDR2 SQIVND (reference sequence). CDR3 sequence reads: CASSIDSSVLGHGYTF. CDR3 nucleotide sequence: TGTGCCAGTAGTATAGACTCCTCAGTGCTGGGGCATGGCTACACCTTC.

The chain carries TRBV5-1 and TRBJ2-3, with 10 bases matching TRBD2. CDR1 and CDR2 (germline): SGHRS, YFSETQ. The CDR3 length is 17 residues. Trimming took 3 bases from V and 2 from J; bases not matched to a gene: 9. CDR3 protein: CASSSFETSGATDTQYF. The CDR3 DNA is TGCGCCAGCAGCTCCTTCGAAACTAGCGGGGCCACAGATACGCAGTATTTT.

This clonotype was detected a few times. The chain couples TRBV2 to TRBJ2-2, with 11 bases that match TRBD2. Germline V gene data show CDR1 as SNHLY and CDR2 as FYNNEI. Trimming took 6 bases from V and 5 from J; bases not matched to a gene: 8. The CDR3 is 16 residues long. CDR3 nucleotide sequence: TGTGCCAGCAGCCTACTAGCGGGGGCAGGAACCGGGGAGCTGTTTTTT. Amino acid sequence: CASSLLAGAGTGELFF.

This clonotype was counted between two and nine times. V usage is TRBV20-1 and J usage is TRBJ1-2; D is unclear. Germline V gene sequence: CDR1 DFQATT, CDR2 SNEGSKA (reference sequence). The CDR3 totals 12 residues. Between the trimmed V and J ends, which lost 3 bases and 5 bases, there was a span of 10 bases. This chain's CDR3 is CSASVTGYGYTF. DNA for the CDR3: TGCAGTGCTAGTGTGACCGGTTATGGCTACACCTTC.

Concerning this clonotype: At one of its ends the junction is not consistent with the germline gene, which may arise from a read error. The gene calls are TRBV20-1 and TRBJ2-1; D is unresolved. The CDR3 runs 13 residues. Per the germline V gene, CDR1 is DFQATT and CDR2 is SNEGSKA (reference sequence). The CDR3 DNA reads TGCAGTGCCAGAGATATGCTAAACAATGAGCAGTTCTTC. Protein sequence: CSARDMLNNEQFF.

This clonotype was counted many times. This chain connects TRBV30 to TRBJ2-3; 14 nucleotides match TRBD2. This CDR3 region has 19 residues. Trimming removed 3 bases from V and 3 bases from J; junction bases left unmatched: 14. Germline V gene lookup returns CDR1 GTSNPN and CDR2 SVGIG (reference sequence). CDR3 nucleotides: TGTGCCTGGAGCCCGGGACTAGCGGGGGTTACCAGGGGAACAGATACGCAGTATTTT. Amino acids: CAWSPGLAGVTRGTDTQYF. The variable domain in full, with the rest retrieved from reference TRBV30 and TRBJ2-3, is SQTIHQWPATLVQPVGSPLSLECTVEGTSNPNLYWYRQAAGRGLQLLFYSVGIGQISSEVPQNLSASRPQDRQFILSSKKLLLSDSGFYLCAWSPGLAGVTRGTDTQYFGPGTRLTVL.

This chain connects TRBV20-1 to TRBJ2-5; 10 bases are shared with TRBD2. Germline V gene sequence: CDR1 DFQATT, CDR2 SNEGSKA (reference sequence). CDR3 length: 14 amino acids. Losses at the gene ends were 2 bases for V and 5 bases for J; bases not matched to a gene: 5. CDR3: CSARSGGGRETQYF. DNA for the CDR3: TGCAGTGCTAGAAGCGGGGGGGGCCGGGAGACCCAGTACTTC.

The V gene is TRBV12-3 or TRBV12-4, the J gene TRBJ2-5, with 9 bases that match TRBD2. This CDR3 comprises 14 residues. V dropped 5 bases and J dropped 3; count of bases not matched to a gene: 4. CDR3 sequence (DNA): TGTGCCAGCAGTCAGATAGCGGGAGAAGAGACCCAGTACTTC. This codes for CASSQIAGEETQYF.

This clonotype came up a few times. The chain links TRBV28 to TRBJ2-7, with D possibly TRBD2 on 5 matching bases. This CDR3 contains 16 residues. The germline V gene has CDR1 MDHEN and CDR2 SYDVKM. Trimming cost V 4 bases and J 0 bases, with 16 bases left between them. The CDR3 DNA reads TGTGCCAGCAGTTCAATGACTACAACTAGCTCCTACGAGCAGTACTTC. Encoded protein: CASSSMTTTSSYEQYF.

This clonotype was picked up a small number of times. This CDR3 reads CASSYSRAQGGYTF. The CDR3 DNA is TGTGCCAGCAGTTACTCCCGGGCACAGGGAGGCTACACCTTC. V is TRBV6-2 or TRBV6-3 and J is TRBJ1-2; D possibly corresponds to TRBD1 (6 bases). CDR1 and CDR2 (germline): MNHEY, SVGEGT. Between the trimmed V and J ends, which lost 0 bases and 8 bases, there was a span of 13 bases. The CDR3 runs to 14 residues.

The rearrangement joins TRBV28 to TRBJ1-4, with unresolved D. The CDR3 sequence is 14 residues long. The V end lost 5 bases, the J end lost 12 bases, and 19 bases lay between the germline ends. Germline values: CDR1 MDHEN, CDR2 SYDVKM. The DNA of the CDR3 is TGTGCCAGCAGTCCAGGTTCGGGTACAGTGGAACTGTTTTTT. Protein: CASSPGSGTVELFF. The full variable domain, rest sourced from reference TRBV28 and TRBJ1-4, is DVKVTQSSRYLVKRTGEKVFLECVQDMDHENMFWYRQDPGLGLRLIYFSYDVKMKEKGDIPEGYSVSREKKERFSLILESASTNQTSMYLCASSPGSGTVELFFGSGTQLSVL.

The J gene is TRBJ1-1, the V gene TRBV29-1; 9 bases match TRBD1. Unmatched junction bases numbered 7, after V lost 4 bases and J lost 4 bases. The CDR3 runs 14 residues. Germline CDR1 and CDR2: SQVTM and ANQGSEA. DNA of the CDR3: TGCAGCGTTGTGAAGGAGACAGGGGGCACTGAAGCTTTCTTT. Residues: CSVVKETGGTEAFF. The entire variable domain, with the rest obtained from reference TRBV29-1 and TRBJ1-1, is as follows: SAVISQKPSRDICQRGTSLTIQCQVDSQVTMMFWYRQQPGQSLTLIATANQGSEATYESGFVIDKFPISRPNLTFSTLTVSNMSPEDSSIYLCSVVKETGGTEAFFGQGTRLTVV.

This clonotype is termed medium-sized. The CDR3 sequence is CASSYSDGGGDTQYF. CDR3 bases: TGTGCCAGCAGTTACTCGGACGGGGGAGGGGATACGCAGTATTTT. This chain joins TRBV6-6 and TRBJ2-3, with 7 bases aligning to TRBD2. The V gene end was trimmed by 0 bases and the J gene end by 6 bases; junction bases not matched to a gene: 6. This CDR3 is built from 15 residues. In germline, CDR1 is MNHNY, CDR2 SVGAGI (reference sequence).

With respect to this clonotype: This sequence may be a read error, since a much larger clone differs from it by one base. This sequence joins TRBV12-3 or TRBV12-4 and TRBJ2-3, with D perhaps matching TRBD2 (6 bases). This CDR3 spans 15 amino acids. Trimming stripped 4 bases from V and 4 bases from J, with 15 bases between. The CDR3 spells CASSSPGDVADTQYF. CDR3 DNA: TGTGCCAGCAGTTCCCCGGGAGACGTCGCAGATACGCAGTATTTT.

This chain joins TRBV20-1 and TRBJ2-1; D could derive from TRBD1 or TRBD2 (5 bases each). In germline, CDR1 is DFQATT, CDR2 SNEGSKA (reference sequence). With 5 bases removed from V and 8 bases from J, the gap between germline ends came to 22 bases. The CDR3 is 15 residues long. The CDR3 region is CSASGRVLTKDEQFF. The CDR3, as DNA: TGCAGTGCTTCGGGGCGGGTACTAACCAAGGATGAGCAGTTCTTC.

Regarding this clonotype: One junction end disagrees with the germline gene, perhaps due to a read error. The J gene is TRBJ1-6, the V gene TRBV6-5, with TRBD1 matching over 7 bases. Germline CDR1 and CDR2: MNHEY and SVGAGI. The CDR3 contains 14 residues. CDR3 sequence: CASSGTANNSPLHF. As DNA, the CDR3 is TGCGCCAGCAGCGGGACAGCTAATAATTCACCCCTCCACTTT.